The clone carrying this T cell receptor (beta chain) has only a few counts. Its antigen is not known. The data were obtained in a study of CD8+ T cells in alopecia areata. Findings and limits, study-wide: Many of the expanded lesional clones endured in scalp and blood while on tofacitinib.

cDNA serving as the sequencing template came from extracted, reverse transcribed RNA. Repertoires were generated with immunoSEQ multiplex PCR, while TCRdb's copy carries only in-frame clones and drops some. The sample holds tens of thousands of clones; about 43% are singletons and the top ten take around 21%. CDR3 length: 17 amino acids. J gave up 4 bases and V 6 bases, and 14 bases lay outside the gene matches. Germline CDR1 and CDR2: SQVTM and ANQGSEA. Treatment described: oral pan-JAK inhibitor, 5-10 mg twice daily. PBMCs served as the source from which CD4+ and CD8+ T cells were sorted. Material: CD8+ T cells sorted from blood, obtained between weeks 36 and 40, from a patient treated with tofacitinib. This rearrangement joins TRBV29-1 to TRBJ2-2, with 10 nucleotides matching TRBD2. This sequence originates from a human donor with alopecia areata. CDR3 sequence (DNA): TGCAGCGTCTCCCCAAGGACTAGCGGAACTTCCACCGGGGAGCTGTTTTTT. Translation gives CSVSPRTSGTSTGELFF.